This T cell receptor beta chain was recorded in a study of blood T cell repertoires in COVID-19. In the source study's methods: Reference gene primer amplification yielded estimated nucleated cell counts. TCRdb's table, derived via immunoSEQ multiplex PCR, lists solely in-frame clones and lacks some. V, J and clone size are taken as reported in that table, and D and trimming were inferred from the DNA itself. The sample consists of fewer than 300,000 clones, approximately 78% of them appearing once. V was trimmed by 2 bases and J by 9 bases, leaving 11 bases between them. The CDR3 extends over 14 amino acids. Per the germline V gene, CDR1 is KGHSH and CDR2 is LQKENI.

The rearrangement uses TRBV18 and TRBJ1-6; D unclear. This sequence was found in a man aged 40-49 years who had been exposed to COVID-19. Sequencing was performed on PBMCs or T cells enriched from blood (not recorded which). CDR3 sequence: CASSPSAGSSPLHF. The CDR3 region has the DNA TGTGCCAGCTCACCATCGGCGGGGAGTTCACCCCTCCACTTT.